The 18 T cell receptor beta chains below were found in one sample sequenced in a study of T cell repertoires in cytomegalovirus infection. One entry per CDR3 protein, called by TCRdb with MiXCR from the reads. The sample lists about 570,000 distinct CDR3 sequences, 40% occurring once. No cognate antigen is known for these TCRs. The sample here was cultured PBMCs, taken from culture after CMV antigen stimulation. The receptors stem from a human donor in good health (CMV status not recorded). Some clones in this sample may be carry-over from other donors' samples.

This clonotype turned up a few times. V gene TRBV7-2 combines with J gene TRBJ2-1; D is unresolved. Germline V gives CDR1 SGHTA, CDR2 FQGNSA. The V gene lost 1 base and the J gene lost 3 bases, with 7 bases spanning the gap. There are 14 residues in the CDR3. The CDR3 DNA sequence: TGTGCCAGCAGCTTAGACGTGGGCTACAATGAGCAGTTCTTC. Protein sequence: CASSLDVGYNEQFF.

This clonotype has only a few counts. The genes are TRBV12-3 or TRBV12-4 and TRBJ2-7; D tentatively fits TRBD1 or TRBD2 (5 bases each). The germline V and J ends were trimmed by 0 bases and 3 bases, with 21 bases remaining between them. This CDR3 contains 18 residues. For the CDR3, the DNA is TGTGCCAGCAGTTTAGCGATGGGGACGACGGGGCGCGGCTACGAGCAGTACTTC. This translates into CASSLAMGTTGRGYEQYF.

J is TRBJ1-5 and V is TRBV14, with a tentative D call TRBD1 (5 bases). Trimming shortened V by 4 bases and J by 0 bases, and 19 bases separated the two germline ends. The length of the CDR3 is 18 residues. Germline V gene data show CDR1 as SGHDN and CDR2 as FVKESK. The CDR3 spells CASSLRRDRDYSNQPQHF. CDR3 nucleotides: TGTGCCAGCAGCCTTAGAAGAGACAGAGATTATAGCAATCAGCCCCAGCATTTT.

The table lists this clonotype with many counts. The rearrangement joins TRBV7-8 to TRBJ2-3, with TRBD2 identical over 10 bases. The germline V gene encodes CDR1 SGHVS and CDR2 FQNEAQ. CDR3 length equals 17 residues. Losses at the gene ends were 5 bases for V and 6 bases for J; bases not matched to a gene: 14. The CDR3 loop reads CASSPIAGGLQGDTQYF. DNA of the CDR3: TGTGCCAGCAGCCCCATAGCGGGAGGCCTTCAGGGTGATACGCAGTATTTT.

The chain has TRBV28 and TRBJ1-5; weak D call: TRBD1 (6 bases). The CDR3 extends over 12 amino acids. Germline assignment: CDR1 MDHEN and CDR2 SYDVKM. Trimming took off 4 bases at V and 8 bases at J, with 9 bases between the two ends. The CDR3 protein is CASSSYREPQHF. The CDR3 DNA reads as TGTGCCAGCAGTTCCTACAGGGAGCCCCAGCATTTT.

This chain connects TRBV9 to TRBJ1-2; D is uncertain. Germline lookup yields CDR1 SGDLS and CDR2 YYNGEE. CDR3 length equals 15 residues. With 4 bases removed from V and 3 bases from J, the gap between germline ends came to 16 bases. This CDR3 is CASSSTANPHYGYTF. CDR3 sequence (DNA): TGTGCCAGCAGCTCTACAGCTAACCCCCACTATGGCTACACCTTC.

This chain links TRBV20-1 with TRBJ2-1; 9 nucleotides line up with TRBD2. V dropped 6 bases and J dropped 2; count of bases not matched to a gene: 5. CDR3 size: 14 residues. Germline assignment: CDR1 DFQATT and CDR2 SNEGSKA (reference sequence). CDR3 nucleotides: TGCAGTGCACTCATAGCGGGAGCCTACAATGAGCAGTTCTTC. This codes for CSALIAGAYNEQFF.

The chain uses TRBV20-1 and TRBJ2-1, with D possibly TRBD2 on 6 matching bases. Germline lookup yields CDR1 DFQATT and CDR2 SNEGSKA (reference sequence). The CDR3 loop spans 14 amino acids. The V gene lost 6 bases and the J gene lost 3 bases, with 15 bases spanning the gap. CDR3 amino acids: CSALKGGIYNEQFF. The CDR3 DNA reads as TGCAGTGCCCTTAAAGGCGGGATCTACAATGAGCAGTTCTTC.

The rearrangement joins TRBV2 to TRBJ2-7, with D possibly TRBD1 on 9 matching bases. Germline CDR1 is SNHLY and CDR2 is FYNNEI. The V end lost 6 bases, the J end lost 9 bases, and 36 bases lay between the germline ends. The CDR3 is 19 amino acids. The DNA for the CDR3 is TGTGCCAGCAGCCCACCCAACCAGGGGACAGGGTCCGGGAGGGCCCCGCAGTACTTC. As protein: CASSPPNQGTGSGRAPQYF.

The count of this clonotype is one. The chain has TRBV29-1 and TRBJ1-1, with 7 bases identical to TRBD1. This CDR3 is built from 14 residues. With V trimmed by 5 bases and J by 0 bases, 6 bases remained unmatched. Germline assignment: CDR1 SQVTM and CDR2 ANQGSEA. For the CDR3, the DNA is TGCAGCGTTTGGCCAGGGGGAATGAACACTGAAGCTTTCTTT. Its translation is CSVWPGGMNTEAFF. The full variable domain, with the rest looked up from reference TRBV29-1 and TRBJ1-1, is SAVISQKPSRDICQRGTSLTIQCQVDSQVTMMFWYRQQPGQSLTLIATANQGSEATYESGFVIDKFPISRPNLTFSTLTVSNMSPEDSSIYLCSVWPGGMNTEAFFGQGTRLTVV.

The chain uses TRBV5-4 and TRBJ2-1, with TRBD1 as a possible D gene (6 bases). Trimming took 4 bases from V and 4 from J, leaving 18 bases between them. Germline CDR1 is SGHNT and CDR2 is YYREEE (reference sequence). The CDR3 consists of 16 residues. The CDR3 reads CASSPKGGGGYNEQFF. The CDR3 nucleotides are TGTGCCAGCAGCCCTAAAGGGGGTGGGGGATACAATGAGCAGTTCTTC. Full variable domain (rest looked up from reference TRBV5-4 and TRBJ2-1): ETGVTQSPTHLIKTRGQQVTLRCSSQSGHNTVSWYQQALGQGPQFIFQYYREEENGRGNFPPRFSGLQFPNYSSELNVNALELDDSALYLCASSPKGGGGYNEQFFGPGTRLTVL.

The rearrangement uses TRBV12-3 or TRBV12-4 and TRBJ2-7; the match to TRBD2 covers 13 bases. The J segment lost 7 bases and the V segment lost 4 bases, leaving 7 bases of the junction unmatched. This CDR3 is built from 15 residues. CDR3 in DNA: TGTGCCAGCAGTTGGGGGGGACTAGCGGGGAGTGAGCAGTACTTC. Amino acid sequence: CASSWGGLAGSEQYF.

The chain links TRBV12-3 or TRBV12-4 to TRBJ2-5; D tentatively fits TRBD1 or TRBD2 (5 bases each). The CDR3 is 15 amino acids. Trimming took off 3 bases at V and 1 base at J, with 12 bases between the two ends. CDR3 nucleotides: TGTGCCAGCAGTTTCGCTCGGGGACCCCAAGAGACCCAGTACTTC. This codes for CASSFARGPQETQYF.

This clonotype was seen a few times. The J gene is TRBJ2-5, the V gene TRBV7-8; no clear D. The CDR3 covers 17 residues. The V end was cut by 1 base, the J end by 6 bases, with 21 bases between. Per germline, CDR1 SGHVS and CDR2 FQNEAQ. The CDR3 DNA follows: TGTGCCAGCAGCTTAGGACTCGCAGTAGGGCTGAGTAAGACCCAGTACTTC. Protein sequence: CASSLGLAVGLSKTQYF.

This rearrangement joins TRBV5-1 to TRBJ2-5, with 9 bases lining up with TRBD2. This CDR3 comprises 14 residues. V gave up 3 bases and J gave up 5 bases; unmatched junction bases: 5. Germline V gene lookup returns CDR1 SGHRS and CDR2 YFSETQ. CDR3 protein: CASSWASGTETQYF. The CDR3 coding sequence is TGCGCCAGCAGCTGGGCTAGCGGGACGGAGACCCAGTACTTC.

This clonotype occurred a few times. The chain has TRBV7-2 and TRBJ2-3; 8 bases agree with TRBD2. J was trimmed by 0 bases and V by 3 bases; bases with no gene match: 17. CDR3 length equals 20 residues. Germline assignment: CDR1 SGHTA and CDR2 FQGNSA. The DNA of the CDR3 is TGTGCCAGCAGCTTTAAGGCTAGCGGGTTCCGAACGTCTAGCACAGATACGCAGTATTTT. Its translation: CASSFKASGFRTSSTDTQYF. The full variable domain, in which reference TRBV7-2 and TRBJ2-3 provide the parts outside the CDR3, is GAGVSQSPSNKVTEKGKDVELRCDPISGHTALYWYRQSLGQGLEFLIYFQGNSAPDKSGLPSDRFSAERTGGSVSTLTIQRTQQEDSAVYLCASSFKASGFRTSSTDTQYFGPGTRLTVL.

This chain links TRBV28 with TRBJ1-5; 7 bases agree with TRBD1. Germline trimming cut 3 bases from V and 3 bases from J; bases unmatched to any gene: 8. Germline loops: CDR1 MDHEN, CDR2 SYDVKM. The CDR3 runs to 16 residues. The CDR3 region has the DNA TGTGCCAGCAGTTTTAGGACAGGCGCGACCAATCAGCCCCAGCATTTT. This gives the protein CASSFRTGATNQPQHF.

The CDR3 here is CASSSILSFSNQPQHF. The CDR3 DNA follows: TGTGCCAGCAGTTCGATTTTATCGTTTAGCAATCAGCCCCAGCATTTT. The chain combines TRBV6-6 with TRBJ1-5; D is undetermined. CDR3 length: 16 residues. V was pared by 4 bases and J by 0 bases, with 13 bases between. Germline assignment: CDR1 MNHNY and CDR2 SVGAGI (reference sequence).